This T cell receptor beta chain was captured by sequencing in a study of blood T cell repertoires in COVID-19 (dated by TCRdb to the early 2020s). Looking at the study overall: Collaborator samples came from the United States, Italy and Spain and covered acute and convalescent phases of COVID-19. The prospective study material was composed of cDNA or gDNA derived from T cells, B-cell-depleted T cells, or PBMCs. Deeply sampled blood TCRbeta repertoires from subjects exposed to, actively infected with, or recovered from COVID-19 were included in the dataset. The repertoires were released in a freely available public database meant as a resource for research on the immune response to SARS-CoV-2. The samples were drawn from two sources: the first 160 participants of the ongoing ImmuneRACE study, and over 950 subjects contributed by 6 global collaborators. Sample metadata almost always included a de-identified subject ID, COVID-19 status, age in years and sex. HLA class I and class II types, where available, came from metadata supplied by the sample provider rather than from assay-based typing. The paper as a whole reports these results and caveats: The quantity of clinical and demographic metadata differed by source and by participant and was supplied without curation.

The immunoSEQ Assay, a bias-controlled multiplex PCR, was used to amplify TCRbeta CDR3 regions from genomic DNA. The study's processing was this. Nucleated cell counts per sample were estimated from amplification of reference gene primers within the assay. To quantify the absolute abundance of each unique TCRbeta CDR3 rearrangement, sequence reads were collapsed and filtered. For each sample, productive Simpson clonality was calculated as the square root of Simpson's diversity index over productive rearrangements. As stored in TCRdb, this immuneACCESS dataset retains in-frame rearrangements with V and J assigned. A fraction of the clones does not appear; measured against another copy, unresolved V genes explain less than half of the discrepancy, and the remainder lacks a known reason. V and J calls and clone size follow that table, whereas D and trimming were derived from the DNA. The sample table lists about 260,000 clones, around 90% of them with a count of one. The ten largest clones take up around 0.7% of the sample.

On this clone itself: It lacks a known antigen. Within one base of it there is no much larger clone, and no base qualities were kept.

The collaborating institutions used their own protocols to collect whole blood in K2EDTA tubes. Collaborator samples were shipped for TCRbeta analysis as frozen whole blood, isolated PBMCs, or DNA extracted from either sample type. This TCR derives from a human donor in a cohort sampled during active COVID-19. Sequencing was carried out using peripheral blood.

The nucleotide sequence reads TGTGCCAGCAGCCCGAGGACAGGGGGCGACTATGGCTACACCTTC. Its protein reads: CASSPRTGGDYGYTF. The rearrangement joined TRBV7-2 to TRBJ1-2; 11 bases in the junction line up with TRBD1. V lost 5 bases and J lost 3 bases, and the count of bases not matched to a germline gene is 5. The germline V gene sets CDR1 to SGHTA and CDR2 to FQGNSA. The CDR3 covers 15 residues, taking in both the cysteine and the phenylalanine. The entry retains the CDR3 DNA only, 45 bases that are in frame from base 1.